These 32 T cell receptor beta chains were sequenced from one sample in a study of T cells in localized non-small cell lung cancer. Profiling relied on immunoSEQ multiplex PCR, and the TCRdb table lists in-frame clones only, not all of them. Among roughly 3,000 clones listed, 25% to 35% were seen once. The sample in question was lung tumor tissue, obtained before any cancer treatment. These receptors were collected from a man aged 18-55 years with stage I lung adenocarcinoma.

This clone was seen a few times. The chain links TRBV4-1 to TRBJ1-3; D unclear. Germline V lookup: CDR1 MGHRA, CDR2 YSYEKL. V was pared by 0 bases and J by 2 bases, with 11 bases between. The CDR3 extends over 16 amino acids. The CDR3: CASSQDRLEPGNTIYF. Written as DNA, the CDR3 is TGCGCCAGCAGCCAAGATAGACTCGAACCTGGAAACACCATATATTTT.

There are a few counts of this clone. The chain couples TRBV9 to TRBJ2-7, with D maybe TRBD2 (6 bases). CDR1 SGDLS and CDR2 YYNGEE come from the germline V gene. The length of the CDR3 is 14 residues. Trimming stripped 4 bases from V and 4 bases from J, with 15 bases between. The CDR3 bases are TGTGCCAGCAGCCTGGACTCTAGCGTTTACGAGCAGTACTTC. Protein product: CASSLDSSVYEQYF.

The genes are TRBV6-8 and TRBJ1-1; D is possibly TRBD1 (5 bases). The germline V and J ends were trimmed by 5 bases and 6 bases, with 16 bases remaining between them. Germline CDR1 reads MNHGY; CDR2 reads SAAAGT. The CDR3 sequence is 14 residues long. CDR3 region: CASSQGWEVSEAFF. DNA of the CDR3: TGTGCCAGCAGTCAGGGTTGGGAGGTCTCTGAAGCTTTCTTT.

This clone has just a few counts. The chain uses TRBV1 and TRBJ2-3; the D segment call TRBD1 is taken from the table without a DNA check. TRBV1 is designated a pseudogene. The CDR3 is 16 residues long. The DNA for the CDR3 is TGCGCCAGCAGCCAAGATAGGGGCGCTAGCACAGATACGCAGTATTTT. Protein: CASSQDRGASTDTQYF.

In this sample, this clone turned up a few times. The chain joins TRBV18 to TRBJ1-1; D ambiguous. CDR1 and CDR2 (germline): KGHSH, LQKENI. The CDR3 has 14 residues. The V and J ends lost 3 bases and 1 base respectively, with 9 bases between them. The CDR3 DNA reads as TGTGCCAGCTCACCTCAATCGGGGAACACTGAAGCTTTCTTT. Protein product: CASSPQSGNTEAFF.

The rearrangement links TRBV14 to TRBJ2-3; 8 nucleotides agree with TRBD2. Trimming removed 3 bases from V and 3 bases from J; junction bases left unmatched: 8. The CDR3 is 16 amino acids. Germline V gene sequence: CDR1 SGHDN, CDR2 FVKESK. The CDR3 here is CASSQDVAGWTDTQYF. As DNA, the CDR3 is TGTGCCAGCAGCCAGGACGTAGCGGGGTGGACAGATACGCAGTATTTT.

This clone showed up just once. The chain combines TRBV19 with TRBJ2-1, with D possibly matching TRBD2 (6 bases). From germline, CDR1 is LNHDA and CDR2 SQIVND (reference sequence). CDR3 length: 15 residues. V lost 1 base, J lost 3 bases, and 10 bases lay in between. CDR3 loop: CASSIGRLVYNEQFF. CDR3 DNA sequence: TGTGCCAGTAGTATAGGTAGACTAGTCTACAATGAGCAGTTCTTC.

The gene calls are TRBV29-1 and TRBJ1-1; TRBD1 might be the D (6 bases). V was trimmed by 6 bases and J by 1 base, leaving 12 bases between them. CDR1 is SQVTM and CDR2 is ANQGSEA in the germline V gene. CDR3 length equals 13 residues. The DNA for the CDR3 is TGCAGCGTCCAGACAGGTTCGAACACTGAAGCTTTCTTT. Translation: CSVQTGSNTEAFF.

The CDR3 protein is CAWRKAGPQLYYGYTF. In DNA, the CDR3 is TGTGCCTGGAGGAAAGCCGGGCCCCAGCTTTACTATGGCTACACCTTC. The chain recombines TRBV30 with TRBJ1-2; D not resolved. Trimming stripped 3 bases from V and 3 bases from J, with 20 bases between. CDR3 length equals 16 residues. CDR1 is GTSNPN and CDR2 is SVGIG in the germline V gene (reference sequence).

The chain employs TRBV6-8 and TRBJ2-1; 9 nucleotides agree with TRBD2. Per germline, CDR1 MNHGY and CDR2 SAAAGT. The V gene end was trimmed by 5 bases and the J gene end by 6 bases; junction bases not matched to a gene: 14. The length of the CDR3 is 17 residues. As DNA, the CDR3 is TGTGCCAGCAGTGCCCGCCCTGTGGCGGGGGGGCGCAATGAGCAGTTCTTC. Amino acid sequence: CASSARPVAGGRNEQFF.

The chain joins TRBV6-8 to TRBJ2-2; D uncertain. Trimming took 0 bases from V and 1 from J, leaving 6 bases between them. The CDR3 is 15 amino acids. Germline CDR1 MNHGY, CDR2 SAAAGT. The CDR3 spells CASSYSKQNTGELFF. The CDR3, as DNA: TGTGCCAGCAGTTACTCGAAACAGAACACCGGGGAGCTGTTTTTT.

This sequence joins TRBV12-5 and TRBJ1-1, with D tentatively TRBD1 (6 bases). Germline CDR1 reads LGHNT; CDR2 reads FRNRAP. The CDR3 extends over 11 amino acids. For the CDR3, the DNA is TGTGCCAGCACCGCCCAACAGGGAGCTTTCTTT. Its translation is CASTAQQGAFF.

The table lists this clone with a few counts. The DNA for the CDR3 is TGTGCCAGCAGTTTAGGCTCAGGGAGGGCTTTCTTT. Its translation: CASSLGSGRAFF. The V and J genes are TRBV28 and TRBJ1-1; D might be TRBD1 (5 bases). The germline V and J ends were trimmed by 2 bases and 11 bases, with 12 bases remaining between them. The CDR3 is 12 residues long. Germline V CDR1 and CDR2: MDHEN, SYDVKM.

This chain connects TRBV30 to TRBJ1-2, with D uncertain. The germline gives CDR1 GTSNPN, CDR2 SVGIG (reference sequence). Trimming took 5 bases from V and 0 from J, leaving 7 bases between them. The CDR3 loop spans 12 amino acids. CDR3 nucleotide sequence: TGTGCCTGGGCCCAGTCTAACTATGGCTACACCTTC. Translating it yields CAWAQSNYGYTF.

This clone was counted a single time. The J gene is TRBJ2-7, the V gene TRBV18; no definite D call. The CDR3 has 12 residues. V was trimmed by 3 bases and J by 2 bases, leaving 5 bases between them. Per germline, CDR1 KGHSH and CDR2 LQKENI. CDR3 bases: TGTGCCAGCTCACCGGCAGCCTACGAGCAGTACTTC. This translates into CASSPAAYEQYF.

The chain is built from TRBV11-3 and TRBJ2-5; D is ambiguous. The CDR3 has 14 amino acids. Trimming took 3 bases from V and 6 from J, leaving 14 bases between them. Germline V lookup: CDR1 SGHNT, CDR2 YENEEA. The chain's CDR3 is CASSLAEDWKTQYF. CDR3 in DNA: TGTGCCAGCAGCTTGGCCGAGGATTGGAAGACCCAGTACTTC.

Sample share makes this clone medium-sized. This sequence joins TRBV9 and TRBJ2-3; no clear D gene. The CDR3 sequence is 14 residues long. V gave up 4 bases and J gave up 0 bases, with 9 bases separating them. Germline CDR1 reads SGDLS; CDR2 reads YYNGEE. CDR3 in amino acids: CASSTRSSTDTQYF. The CDR3 region has the DNA TGTGCCAGCAGCACCCGATCTAGCACAGATACGCAGTATTTT.

This clone is classed as large (0.1 to 1%). V gene TRBV19 combines with J gene TRBJ2-3, with D maybe TRBD1 (5 bases). CDR3 size: 15 residues. Trimming shortened V by 3 bases and J by 3 bases, and 13 bases separated the two germline ends. CDR1 LNHDA and CDR2 SQIVND come from the germline V gene (reference sequence). The CDR3 loop reads CASSMAGRLTDTQYF. CDR3 DNA sequence: TGTGCCAGTAGTATGGCAGGGCGATTGACAGATACGCAGTATTTT.

By sample share, this clone is medium-sized. This chain joins TRBV11-3 and TRBJ1-5; 9 bases map to TRBD1. V lost 0 bases, J lost 2 bases, and 5 bases stayed unmatched. From germline, CDR1 is SGHNT and CDR2 YENEEA. CDR3 length: 17 residues. The CDR3 loop reads CASSLDTGGRGNQPQHF. CDR3 nucleotide sequence: TGTGCCAGCAGCTTAGACACAGGGGGCAGAGGCAATCAGCCCCAGCATTTT.

This clone showed up just a few times. This rearrangement joins TRBV7-5 to TRBJ1-5. TRBV7-5 is a listed pseudogene. There are 16 residues in the CDR3. The CDR3 nucleotides are TGTGCCAGCAGCAAAACCCGCGGGGGGTGGGATCAGCCCCAGCATTTT. Residues: CASSKTRGGWDQPQHF.

This clone has only a few counts. The V call is TRBV28, the J call TRBJ2-7, with D uncertain. Germline CDR1 reads MDHEN; CDR2 reads SYDVKM. Trimming took off 8 bases at V and 3 bases at J, with 11 bases between the two ends. This CDR3 spans 12 amino acids. CDR3 coding DNA: TGTGCCAGCCAGACGGCCCTCTACGAGCAGTACTTC. It codes for CASQTALYEQYF.

V and J are TRBV5-1 and TRBJ2-7; possible D gene TRBD1, 5 bases. V was clipped by 0 bases and J by 4 bases, with 14 bases between them. The CDR3 extends over 15 amino acids. Germline CDR1 and CDR2: SGHRS and YFSETQ. The CDR3 DNA sequence: TGCGCCAGCAGCTTGGACACAGGACGTGCTTACGAGCAGTACTTC. Amino acids: CASSLDTGRAYEQYF.

V is TRBV2 and J is TRBJ2-1; D perhaps matches TRBD1 (6 bases). Germline values: CDR1 SNHLY, CDR2 FYNNEI. This CDR3 is 15 amino acids long. Trimming removed 6 bases from V and 4 bases from J, with 16 bases in between. CDR3 region: CASRPRTETYNEQFF. CDR3 nucleotide sequence: TGTGCCAGCAGACCCCGGACAGAAACATACAATGAGCAGTTCTTC.

The V call is TRBV6-8, the J call TRBJ2-5; D is unclear. Between the trimmed V and J ends, which lost 6 bases and 4 bases, there was a span of 9 bases. This CDR3 spans 12 amino acids. Germline lookup yields CDR1 MNHGY and CDR2 SAAAGT. CDR3 loop: CASSIARETQYF. The CDR3 DNA is TGTGCCAGCAGCATCGCACGAGAGACCCAGTACTTC.

This clone is medium-sized (0.01 to 0.1%) in the sample. The J gene is TRBJ1-2, the V gene TRBV6-8; a possible D gene is TRBD1 (6 bases). CDR3 length: 17 residues. Trimming pared 7 bases from V and 2 bases from J, leaving 23 bases between. Germline V gene lookup returns CDR1 MNHGY and CDR2 SAAAGT. The CDR3 sequence is CASKYRGGGHGNYGYTF. The CDR3 nucleotides read TGTGCCAGCAAATATCGTGGGGGGGGACACGGAAACTATGGCTACACCTTC.

The chain employs TRBV6-8 and TRBJ2-2, with a weak D call TRBD2 (5 bases). Looked up from germline, CDR1 is MNHGY and CDR2 is SAAAGT. This CDR3 comprises 15 residues. Between the trimmed V and J ends, which lost 8 bases and 1 base, there was a span of 14 bases. For the CDR3, the DNA is TGTGCCAGCGGCGGTCGTCGGGGGAACACCGGGGAGCTGTTTTTT. Protein product: CASGGRRGNTGELFF.

V and J are TRBV28 and TRBJ1-6; 7 bases match TRBD1. The CDR3 is 13 residues long. Germline V gene sequence: CDR1 MDHEN, CDR2 SYDVKM. V was pared by 4 bases and J by 10 bases, with 4 bases of the junction left unmatched. CDR3 coding DNA: TGTGCCAGCAGTTGGGACAGTAACTCACCCCTCCACTTT. Amino acid sequence: CASSWDSNSPLHF.

This clone has just a few counts. The V and J genes are TRBV19 and TRBJ1-1, with D possibly matching TRBD1 (5 bases). The germline CDR1 and CDR2 sequences are LNHDA and SQIVND (reference sequence). The CDR3 runs 14 residues. V lost 5 bases and J lost 6, with 16 bases in between. CDR3 region: CASSPRQLGAEAFF. CDR3 DNA sequence: TGTGCCAGTAGTCCCCGACAGTTAGGAGCTGAAGCTTTCTTT.

This chain connects TRBV19 to TRBJ1-2; D unresolved. Per germline, CDR1 LNHDA and CDR2 SQIVND (reference sequence). V lost 0 bases, J lost 4 bases, and 12 bases lay in between. The CDR3 covers 15 residues. The DNA for the CDR3 is TGTGCCAGTAGTATAGATCAGCTAGGAGGCTATGGCTACACCTTC. It codes for CASSIDQLGGYGYTF.

The sample holds a few counts of this clone. The genes are TRBV4-2 and TRBJ2-2; D is ambiguous. This CDR3 has 15 residues. CDR1 LGHNA and CDR2 YNFKEQ come from the germline V gene. V was clipped by 5 bases and J by 0 bases, with 10 bases between them. The CDR3 DNA reads as TGTGCCAGCAGCGCGGCAGCCGCGAACACCGGGGAGCTGTTTTTT. Amino acid sequence: CASSAAAANTGELFF.

The CDR3 protein is CASSVPGEETQYF. CDR3 DNA: TGTGCCAGCAGTGTACCGGGAGAAGAGACCCAGTACTTC. This chain links TRBV6-8 with TRBJ2-5; the D gene is possibly TRBD2 (6 bases). V dropped 5 bases and J dropped 3 bases, with 10 bases sitting between them. The CDR3 has 13 residues. Germline CDR1 is MNHGY and CDR2 is SAAAGT.

This clone is medium-sized. The V gene is TRBV6-8, the J gene TRBJ2-5; D not resolved. The ends were cut back, 2 bases at V and 0 bases at J, with 10 bases in the middle. The CDR3 has 15 amino acids. The V gene's germline CDR1 is MNHGY and CDR2 SAAAGT. CDR3 DNA: TGTGCCAGCAGTTACCCACCACCGTACCAAGAGACCCAGTACTTC. Its protein product is CASSYPPPYQETQYF.